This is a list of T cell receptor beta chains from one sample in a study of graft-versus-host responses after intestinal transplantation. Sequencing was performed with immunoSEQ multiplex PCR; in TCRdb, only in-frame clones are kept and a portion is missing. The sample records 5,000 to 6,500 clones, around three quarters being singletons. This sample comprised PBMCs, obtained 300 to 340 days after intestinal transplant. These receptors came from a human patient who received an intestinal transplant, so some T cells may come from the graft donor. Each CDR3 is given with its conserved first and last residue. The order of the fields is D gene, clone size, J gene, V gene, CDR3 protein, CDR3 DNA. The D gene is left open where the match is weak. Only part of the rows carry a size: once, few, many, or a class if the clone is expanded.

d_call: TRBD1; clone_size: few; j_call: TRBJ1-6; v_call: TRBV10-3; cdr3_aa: CAISDRDRDNSPLHF; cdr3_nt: TGTGCCATCAGTGATAGGGACAGGGATAATTCACCCCTCCACTTT
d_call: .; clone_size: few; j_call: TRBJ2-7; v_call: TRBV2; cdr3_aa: CASSVVGYEQYF; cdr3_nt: TGTGCCAGCAGTGTCGTGGGATACGAGCAGTACTTC
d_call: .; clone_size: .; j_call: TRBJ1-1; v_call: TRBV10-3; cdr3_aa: CAISGSLRATEAFF; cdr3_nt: TGTGCCATCAGTGGGTCACTCAGGGCCACTGAAGCTTTCTTT
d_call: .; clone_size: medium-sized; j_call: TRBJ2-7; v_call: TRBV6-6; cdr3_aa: CASSTGNKSPSYEQYF; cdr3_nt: TGTGCCAGCAGTACGGGCAACAAATCACCCTCCTACGAGCAGTACTTC
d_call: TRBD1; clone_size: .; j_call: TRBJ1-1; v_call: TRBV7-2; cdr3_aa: CASSYNGQGGEAFF; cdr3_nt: TGTGCCAGCAGCTATAACGGACAGGGCGGTGAAGCTTTCTTT
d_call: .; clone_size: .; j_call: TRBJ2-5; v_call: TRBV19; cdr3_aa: CASSIRGQETQYF; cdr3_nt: TGTGCCAGTAGTATCAGGGGCCAAGAGACCCAGTACTTC
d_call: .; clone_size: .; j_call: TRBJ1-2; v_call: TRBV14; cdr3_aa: CASSQDMWSGHTF; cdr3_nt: TGTGCCAGCAGCCAAGATATGTGGTCTGGCCACACCTTC
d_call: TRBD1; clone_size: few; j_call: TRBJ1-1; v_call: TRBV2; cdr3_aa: CASSETGLEAFF; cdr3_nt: TGTGCCAGCAGCGAGACAGGGCTCGAAGCTTTCTTT
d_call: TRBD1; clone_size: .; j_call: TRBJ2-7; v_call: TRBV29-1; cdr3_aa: CSVAGTGSSYEQYF; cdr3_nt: TGCAGCGTCGCCGGGACAGGGTCCTCCTACGAGCAGTACTTC
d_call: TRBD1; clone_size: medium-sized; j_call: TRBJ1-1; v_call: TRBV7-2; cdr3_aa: CASSVQGGDTEAFF; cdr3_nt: TGTGCCAGCAGCGTACAGGGGGGCGACACTGAAGCTTTCTTT
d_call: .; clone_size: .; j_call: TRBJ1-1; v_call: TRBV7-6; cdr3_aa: CASSLLGGSNTEAFF; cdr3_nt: TGTGCCAGCAGCTTATTGGGGGGATCGAACACTGAAGCTTTCTTT
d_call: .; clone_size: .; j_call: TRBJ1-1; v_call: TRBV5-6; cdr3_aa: CASSPRLRLNTEAFF; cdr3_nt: TGTGCCAGCAGCCCAAGACTAAGGTTGAACACTGAAGCTTTCTTT
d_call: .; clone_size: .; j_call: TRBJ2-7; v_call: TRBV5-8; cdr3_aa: CASSLRLRVKQYF; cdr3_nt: TGTGCCAGCAGCTTGCGTTTAAGGGTAAAGCAGTACTTC
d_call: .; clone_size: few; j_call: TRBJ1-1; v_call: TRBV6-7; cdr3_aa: CASSVADPTGRGTEAFF; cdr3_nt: TGTGCCAGCAGCGTGGCGGATCCAACAGGGCGAGGGACTGAAGCTTTCTTT
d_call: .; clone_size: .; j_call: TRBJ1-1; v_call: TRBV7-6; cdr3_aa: CASSLGEYTEAFF; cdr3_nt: TGTGCCAGCAGCTTAGGGGAGTACACTGAAGCTTTCTTT
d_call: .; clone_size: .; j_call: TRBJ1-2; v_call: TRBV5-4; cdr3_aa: CASSLDTDRNYF; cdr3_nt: TGTGCCAGCAGCTTGGACACCGACAGGAATTACTTC
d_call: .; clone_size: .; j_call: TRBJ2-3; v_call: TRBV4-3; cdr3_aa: CASSQDRAGPTGDTQYF; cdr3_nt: TGCGCCAGCAGCCAAGATCGTGCGGGCCCTACGGGAGATACGCAGTATTTT
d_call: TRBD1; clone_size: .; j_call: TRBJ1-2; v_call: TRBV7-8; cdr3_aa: CASSAEGQFYGYTF; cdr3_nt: TGTGCCAGCAGCGCCGAGGGACAGTTCTATGGCTACACCTTC
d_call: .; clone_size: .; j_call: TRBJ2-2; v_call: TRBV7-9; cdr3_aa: CASSLIALGELFF; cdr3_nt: TGTGCCAGCAGCTTAATCGCTCTCGGGGAGCTGTTTTTT
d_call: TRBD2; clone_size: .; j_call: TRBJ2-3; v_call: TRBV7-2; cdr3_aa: CASSNRAGGPDTQYF; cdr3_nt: TGTGCCAGCAGCAACAGGGCGGGGGGGCCAGATACGCAGTATTTT
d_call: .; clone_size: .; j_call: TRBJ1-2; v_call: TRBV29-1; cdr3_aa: CSVGRERNYGYTF; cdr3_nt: TGCAGCGTTGGCAGGGAAAGGAACTATGGCTACACCTTC
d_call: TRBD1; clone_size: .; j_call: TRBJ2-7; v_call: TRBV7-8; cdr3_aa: CASRRDRNYEQYF; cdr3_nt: TGTGCCAGCAGAAGGGACAGGAACTACGAGCAGTACTTC
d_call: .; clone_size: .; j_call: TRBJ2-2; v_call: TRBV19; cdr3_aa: CASSTPSDTGELFF; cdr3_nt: TGTGCCAGTAGTACCCCTAGTGATACCGGGGAGCTGTTTTTT
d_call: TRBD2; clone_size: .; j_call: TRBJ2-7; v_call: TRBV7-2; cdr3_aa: CASSLDGGGGIYEQYF; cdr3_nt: TGTGCCAGCAGCTTAGACGGCGGGGGGGGAATCTACGAGCAGTACTTC
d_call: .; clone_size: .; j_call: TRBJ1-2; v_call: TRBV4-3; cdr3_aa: CASSQETGYTNYGYTF; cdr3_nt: TGCGCCAGCAGCCAAGAGACAGGCTATACTAACTATGGCTACACCTTC
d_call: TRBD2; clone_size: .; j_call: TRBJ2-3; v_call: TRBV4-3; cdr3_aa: CASSPGAGGLTDTQYF; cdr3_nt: TGCGCCAGCAGCCCGGGGGCGGGGGGGCTCACAGATACGCAGTATTTT
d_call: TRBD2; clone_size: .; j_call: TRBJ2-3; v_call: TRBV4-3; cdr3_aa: CASSQDLIAGDITDTQYF; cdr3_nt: TGCGCCAGCAGCCAAGATCTAATAGCGGGAGATATCACAGATACGCAGTATTTT
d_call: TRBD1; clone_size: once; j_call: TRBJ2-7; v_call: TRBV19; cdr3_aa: CASTGGYEQYF; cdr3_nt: TGTGCCAGTACAGGGGGCTACGAGCAGTACTTC
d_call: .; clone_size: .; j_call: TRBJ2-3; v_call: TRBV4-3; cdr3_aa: CASSQDLASGTDTQYF; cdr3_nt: TGCGCCAGCAGCCAAGATCTGGCTAGCGGCACAGATACGCAGTATTTT
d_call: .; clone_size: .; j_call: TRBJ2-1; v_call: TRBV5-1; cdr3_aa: CASSLALLQGEYSGSIDEQFF; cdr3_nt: TGCGCCAGCAGCTTGGCTCTGTTACAGGGGGAGTATAGCGGGAGCATCGATGAGCAGTTCTTC
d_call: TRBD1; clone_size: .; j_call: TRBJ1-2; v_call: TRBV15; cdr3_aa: CATSRDKTGAGYGYTF; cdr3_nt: TGTGCCACCAGCAGGGATAAAACAGGGGCGGGCTATGGCTACACCTTC
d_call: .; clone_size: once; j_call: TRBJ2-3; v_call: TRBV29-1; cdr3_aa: CSVATDTQYF; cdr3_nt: TGCAGCGTTGCGACAGATACGCAGTATTTT
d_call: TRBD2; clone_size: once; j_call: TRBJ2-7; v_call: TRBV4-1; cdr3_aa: CASSQDTSGGVLSYEQYF; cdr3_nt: TGCGCCAGCAGCCAAGATACTAGCGGGGGGGTACTCTCCTACGAGCAGTACTTC
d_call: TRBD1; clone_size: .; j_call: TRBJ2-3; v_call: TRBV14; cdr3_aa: CASSQGSLIRDRRDTQYF; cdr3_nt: TGTGCCAGCAGCCAAGGTTCGTTAATTCGGGACAGAAGGGATACGCAGTATTTT
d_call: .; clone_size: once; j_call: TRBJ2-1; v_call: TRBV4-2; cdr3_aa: CASSPQQAKEQFF; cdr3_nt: TGTGCCAGCAGCCCCCAACAGGCCAAAGAGCAGTTCTTC
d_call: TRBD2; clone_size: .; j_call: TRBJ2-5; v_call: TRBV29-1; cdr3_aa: CSELSGGGETQYF; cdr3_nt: TGCAGCGAATTAAGCGGGGGTGGAGAGACCCAGTACTTC
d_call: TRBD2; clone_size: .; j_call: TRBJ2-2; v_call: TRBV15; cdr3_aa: CATSRGTSPMAGELFF; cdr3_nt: TGTGCCACCAGCAGAGGGACTAGTCCGATGGCCGGGGAGCTGTTTTTT
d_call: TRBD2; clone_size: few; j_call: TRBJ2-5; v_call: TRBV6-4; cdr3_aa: CASSDGAGGPETQYF; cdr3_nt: TGTGCCAGCAGTGACGGTGCGGGGGGGCCAGAGACCCAGTACTTC
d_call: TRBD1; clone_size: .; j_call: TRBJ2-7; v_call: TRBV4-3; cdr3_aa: CASSHGQGETYEQYF; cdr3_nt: TGCGCCAGCAGCCACGGACAGGGAGAAACCTACGAGCAGTACTTC
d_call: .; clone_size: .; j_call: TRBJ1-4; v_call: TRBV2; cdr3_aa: CASSVGRGNEKLFF; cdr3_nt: TGTGCCAGCAGTGTAGGAAGAGGGAATGAAAAACTGTTTTTT
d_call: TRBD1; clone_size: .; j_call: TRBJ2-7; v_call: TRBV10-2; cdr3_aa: CASSRGGDRVTHEQYF; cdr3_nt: TGCGCCAGCAGTCGAGGAGGGGACAGGGTTACTCACGAGCAGTACTTC
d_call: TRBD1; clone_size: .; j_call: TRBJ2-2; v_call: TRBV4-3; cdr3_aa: CASSRRTGVGTGELFF; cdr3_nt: TGCGCCAGCAGCCGTAGAACAGGGGTGGGCACCGGGGAGCTGTTTTTT
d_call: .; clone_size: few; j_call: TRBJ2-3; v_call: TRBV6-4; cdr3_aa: CASSKAVGTDTQYF; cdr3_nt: TGTGCCAGCAGTAAGGCGGTCGGCACAGATACGCAGTATTTT
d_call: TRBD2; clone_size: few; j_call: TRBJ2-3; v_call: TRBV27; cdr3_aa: CASKAAGGADTQYF; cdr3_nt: TGTGCCAGCAAGGCGGCGGGGGGTGCGGATACGCAGTATTTT
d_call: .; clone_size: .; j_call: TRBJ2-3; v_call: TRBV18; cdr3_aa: CASSPLALHVNTQYF; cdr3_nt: TGTGCCAGCTCACCACTGGCGCTCCACGTTAATACGCAGTATTTT
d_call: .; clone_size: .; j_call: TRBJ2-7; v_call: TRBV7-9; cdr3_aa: CASSLADGFGWRTYEQYF; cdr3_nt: TGTGCCAGCAGCTTAGCTGACGGATTCGGTTGGCGAACCTACGAGCAGTACTTC
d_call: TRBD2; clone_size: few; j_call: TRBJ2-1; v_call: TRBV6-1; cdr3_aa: CASSEASGGANEQFF; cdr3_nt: TGTGCCAGCAGTGAAGCTAGCGGGGGGGCCAATGAGCAGTTCTTC
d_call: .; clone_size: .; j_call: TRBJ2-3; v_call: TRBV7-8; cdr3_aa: CASSRRGGTDTQYF; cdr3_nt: TGTGCCAGCAGCCGACGGGGCGGCACAGATACGCAGTATTTT
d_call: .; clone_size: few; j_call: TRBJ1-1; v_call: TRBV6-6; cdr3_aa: CATVVDTEAFF; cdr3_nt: TGTGCCACCGTAGTAGACACTGAAGCTTTCTTT
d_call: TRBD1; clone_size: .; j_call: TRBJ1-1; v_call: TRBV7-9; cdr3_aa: CASSSPPSGTGTNTEAFF; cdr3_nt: TGTGCCAGCAGCTCACCTCCCAGCGGGACAGGTACGAACACTGAAGCTTTCTTT
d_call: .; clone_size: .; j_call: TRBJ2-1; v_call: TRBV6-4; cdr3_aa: CASSDSIFTTQFF; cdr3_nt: TGTGCCAGCAGTGACTCGATTTTTACAACGCAGTTCTTC
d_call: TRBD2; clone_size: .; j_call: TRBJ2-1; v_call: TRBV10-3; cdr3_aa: CAISDELAGRNEQFF; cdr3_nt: TGTGCCATCAGTGATGAACTAGCGGGCCGCAATGAGCAGTTCTTC
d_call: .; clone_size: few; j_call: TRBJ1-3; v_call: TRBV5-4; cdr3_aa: CASSQEQGFTGNTIYF; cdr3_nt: TGCGCCAGCAGCCAAGAACAGGGTTTCACTGGAAACACCATATATTTT
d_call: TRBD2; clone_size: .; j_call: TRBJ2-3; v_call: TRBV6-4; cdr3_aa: CASSERGGTTDTQYF; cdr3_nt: TGTGCCAGCAGTGAGCGGGGGGGCACCACAGATACGCAGTATTTT
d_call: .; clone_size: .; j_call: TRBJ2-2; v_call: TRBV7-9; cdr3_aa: CASSAGNTGELFF; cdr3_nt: TGTGCCAGCAGCGCGGGGAACACCGGGGAGCTGTTTTTT
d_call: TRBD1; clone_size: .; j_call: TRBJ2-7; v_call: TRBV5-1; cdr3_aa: CASTPGGASSNEQYF; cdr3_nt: TGCGCCAGCACCCCAGGGGGCGCCTCCTCTAACGAGCAGTACTTC